These 23 T cell receptor beta chains originate from one sample sequenced in a study of CD8 T cells in ankylosing spondylitis. TCRdb called the 5' RACE reads again in MiXCR, with one record for every CDR3 protein. The sample consists of hundreds of thousands of distinct CDR3 sequences, under 12% of them appearing once. The sample comprised blood, either unsorted or a sorted T cell fraction (not recorded which). The receptors originated from a male donor with ankylosing spondylitis or in good health (not recorded which).

This clonotype was detected many times. The CDR3 DNA reads as TGTGCCAGCAGTTTTGACAGAACCATCTATGGCTACACCTTC. This codes for CASSFDRTIYGYTF. This chain uses TRBV6-5 with TRBJ1-2, with a tentative D call TRBD1 (5 bases). V was trimmed by 4 bases and J by 4 bases, leaving 13 bases between them. Germline CDR1 and CDR2: MNHEY and SVGAGI. CDR3 length: 14 amino acids.

This clonotype was picked up many times. The gene calls are TRBV11-2 and TRBJ1-4, with 9 bases matching TRBD1. With 4 bases clipped from V and 8 bases from J, the junction kept 2 bases outside the gene matches. There are 13 residues in the CDR3. Germline V gene sequence: CDR1 SGHAT, CDR2 FQNNGV. DNA of the CDR3: TGTGCCAGCAGCTCAGGGACAGGGGAAAAACTGTTTTTT. The encoded protein is CASSSGTGEKLFF.

This clonotype was detected many times. This chain uses TRBV20-1 with TRBJ2-1, with 8 bases that match TRBD2. The CDR3 runs to 13 residues. J gave up 4 bases and V 6 bases, and 5 bases lay outside the gene matches. Germline assignment: CDR1 DFQATT and CDR2 SNEGSKA (reference sequence). DNA of the CDR3: TGCAGTGCACCGCCTAGCGGGTACAATGAGCAGTTCTTC. This codes for CSAPPSGYNEQFF.

This clonotype turned up a few times. The V gene is TRBV7-3, the J gene TRBJ2-2, with no clear D. Germline V gene sequence: CDR1 SGHTA, CDR2 FQGTGA. This CDR3 contains 15 residues. Trimming left V 3 bases short and J 5 bases short, with 13 bases between. This CDR3 is CASSLPNLGTGELFF. CDR3 bases: TGTGCCAGCAGCTTGCCCAACTTGGGGACCGGGGAGCTGTTTTTT.

The sample holds many counts of this clonotype. The chain uses TRBV15 and TRBJ2-2; the D gene could be TRBD1 or TRBD2 (5 bases each). Trimming removed 5 bases at V and 9 bases at J, with 16 bases between. The CDR3 runs 14 residues. The germline gives CDR1 LNHNV, CDR2 YYDKDF (reference sequence). CDR3 coding DNA: TGTGCCACCAGCCCGGGACCTTCGTTTAGGGAGCTGTTTTTT. Its translation: CATSPGPSFRELFF.

Concerning this clonotype itself: Given the absence of the conserved phenylalanine or tryptophan at the CDR3 end, a read error is likely. The CDR3 nucleotides are TGCGCCAGCAGCTTGGCAGCCTGGGTAGTCGGCTACAATCAACCCCAGCATATT. This sequence encodes CASSLAAWVVGYNQPQHI. The genes are TRBV5-1 and TRBJ1-5; no definite D call. Germline CDR1 is SGHRS and CDR2 is YFSETQ. The length of the CDR3 is 18 residues.

There are many counts of this clonotype. In DNA, the CDR3 is TGCGCCAGCAGCATGGGGGTGGAGCAACCGATTTACGAGCAGTACTTC. Translated, it gives CASSMGVEQPIYEQYF. The chain carries TRBV5-1 and TRBJ2-7; D may be TRBD1 or TRBD2 (5 bases each). The CDR3 spans 16 residues. Germline V gene sequence: CDR1 SGHRS, CDR2 YFSETQ. With 4 bases removed from V and 4 bases from J, the gap between germline ends came to 21 bases.

The rearrangement uses TRBV20-1 and TRBJ1-5, with D perhaps TRBD1 (5 bases). Germline CDR1 is DFQATT and CDR2 is SNEGSKA (reference sequence). V was cut by 2 bases and J by 0 bases, with 17 bases left in between. There are 17 residues in the CDR3. This CDR3 reads CSARRGIRGYSNQPQHF. As DNA, the CDR3 is TGCAGTGCTAGAAGGGGTATTCGGGGCTATAGCAATCAGCCCCAGCATTTT.

This clonotype appeared many times. The genes are TRBV28 and TRBJ2-1; 12 nucleotides agree with TRBD2. The CDR3 has 16 residues. CDR1 and CDR2 from the germline V gene are MDHEN and SYDVKM. The V and J ends lost 6 bases and 6 bases, in that order; junction bases with no gene match: 9. The CDR3 reads CASRPLLAGGSNEQFF. Written as DNA, the CDR3 is TGTGCCAGCAGGCCCCTTCTAGCGGGGGGGAGCAATGAGCAGTTCTTC. Full variable domain (missing parts from reference TRBV28 and TRBJ2-1): DVKVTQSSRYLVKRTGEKVFLECVQDMDHENMFWYRQDPGLGLRLIYFSYDVKMKEKGDIPEGYSVSREKKERFSLILESASTNQTSMYLCASRPLLAGGSNEQFFGPGTRLTVL.

This clonotype was picked up many times. The chain combines TRBV29-1 with TRBJ2-3; possibly TRBD1 or TRBD2 for D (5 bases each). Germline V gives CDR1 SQVTM, CDR2 ANQGSEA. The CDR3 totals 14 residues. Trimming took 6 bases from V and 0 from J, leaving 13 bases between them. CDR3 DNA: TGCAGCGTCGCAACCGGGGCTAGCACAGATACGCAGTATTTT. Amino acids: CSVATGASTDTQYF.

This clonotype was seen repeatedly, ten times or more. This rearrangement joins TRBV7-8 to TRBJ2-2, with D unclear. The V end lost 1 base, the J end lost 3 bases, and 6 bases lay between the germline ends. CDR1 is SGHVS and CDR2 is FQNEAQ in the germline V gene. The CDR3 extends over 14 amino acids. The CDR3 nucleotides read TGTGCCAGCAGCTTAGGCACCCACACCGGGGAGCTGTTTTTT. Amino acid sequence: CASSLGTHTGELFF.

This clonotype appeared a single time. This may come from a read error, since a much larger clone is one base off. The chain links TRBV29-1 to TRBJ2-5; no clear D. The CDR3 runs 13 residues. V was clipped by 7 bases and J by 4 bases, with 16 bases between them. Germline V gene lookup returns CDR1 SQVTM and CDR2 ANQGSEA. The DNA of the CDR3 is TGCAGCGCCTTGGATACGGGCCTAGAGACCCAGTACTTC. Encoded protein: CSALDTGLETQYF. Full variable domain (rest looked up from reference TRBV29-1 and TRBJ2-5): SAVISQKPSRDICQRGTSLTIQCQVDSQVTMMFWYRQQPGQSLTLIATANQGSEATYESGFVIDKFPISRPNLTFSTLTVSNMSPEDSSIYLCSALDTGLETQYFGPGTRLLVL.

This clonotype was counted ten times or more. The V call is TRBV12-3 or TRBV12-4, the J call TRBJ2-7; D is undetermined. Between the trimmed V and J ends, which lost 7 bases and 2 bases, there was a span of 9 bases. This CDR3 contains 12 residues. CDR3 loop: CASTAVPYEQYF. DNA for the CDR3: TGTGCCAGCACCGCTGTTCCCTACGAGCAGTACTTC.

This clonotype was seen ten or more times. The V gene is TRBV20-1, the J gene TRBJ1-2; TRBD1 matches at 7 bases. Germline assignment: CDR1 DFQATT and CDR2 SNEGSKA (reference sequence). The J segment lost 0 bases and the V segment lost 6 bases, leaving 10 bases of the junction unmatched. The CDR3 is 15 amino acids. This CDR3 is CSAQNPGTANYGYTF. CDR3 bases: TGCAGTGCCCAGAACCCCGGGACAGCTAACTATGGCTACACCTTC.

At least ten counts were recorded for this clonotype. The chain links TRBV24-1 to TRBJ2-1; D remains unclear. The germline gives CDR1 KGHDR, CDR2 SFDVKD. Trimming left V 9 bases short and J 7 bases short, with 12 bases between. The CDR3 runs 12 residues. The CDR3 loop reads CATGATQNEQFF. The CDR3 DNA follows: TGTGCCACCGGAGCCACACAAAATGAGCAGTTCTTC.

The genes are TRBV5-1 and TRBJ1-5, with 8 bases fitting TRBD1. V shed 4 bases, J shed 6 bases, and the junction held 6 bases outside the gene matches. In germline, CDR1 is SGHRS, CDR2 YFSETQ. The CDR3 spans 14 residues. This CDR3 is CASSQGQGGQPQHF. The CDR3, as DNA: TGCGCCAGCAGCCAAGGACAGGGTGGTCAGCCCCAGCATTTT.

Ten or more counts support this clonotype. The rearrangement links TRBV29-1 to TRBJ2-7; 7 bases map to TRBD2. With 2 bases clipped from V and 6 bases from J, the junction kept 10 bases outside the gene matches. Germline values: CDR1 SQVTM, CDR2 ANQGSEA. The CDR3 runs 14 residues. The chain's CDR3 is CSVEFRGVEIEQYF. In nucleotides, the CDR3 is TGCAGCGTTGAATTCCGGGGGGTGGAAATCGAGCAGTACTTC.

This clonotype was counted at least ten times. V is TRBV11-2 and J is TRBJ2-1; TRBD2 matches at 12 bases. The CDR3 loop spans 17 amino acids. CDR1 is SGHAT and CDR2 is FQNNGV in the germline V gene. The J segment lost 7 bases and the V segment lost 5 bases, leaving 12 bases of the junction unmatched. The CDR3 sequence: CASSLLAGGPILNEQFF. The CDR3 nucleotides are TGTGCCAGCAGCCTACTAGCGGGGGGCCCCATATTAAATGAGCAGTTCTTC.

This clonotype has a handful of counts. The chain couples TRBV5-1 to TRBJ1-2; TRBD1 might be the D (5 bases). The CDR3 is 15 amino acids. Germline loops: CDR1 SGHRS, CDR2 YFSETQ. The germline V and J ends were trimmed by 4 bases and 4 bases, with 17 bases remaining between them. CDR3 bases: TGCGCCAGCAGCCCAATATTGTCAGGGACCTATGGCTACACCTTC. Protein sequence: CASSPILSGTYGYTF. Full variable domain (missing parts from reference TRBV5-1 and TRBJ1-2): KAGVTQTPRYLIKTRGQQVTLSCSPISGHRSVSWYQQTPGQGLQFLFEYFSETQRNKGNFPGRFSGRQFSNSRSEMNVSTLELGDSALYLCASSPILSGTYGYTFGSGTRLTVV.

The rearrangement joins TRBV24-1 to TRBJ1-2, with D perhaps matching TRBD1 (6 bases). The CDR3 is 15 amino acids. V lost 10 bases to trimming and J lost 8 bases, with 25 bases between them. The germline V gene encodes CDR1 KGHDR and CDR2 SFDVKD. The CDR3 DNA follows: TGTGCCACAGGGTATTACCGGACAGTAGGAGGCGGCTACACCTTC. Amino acids: CATGYYRTVGGGYTF.

This clonotype was found a few times. This sequence joins TRBV5-5 and TRBJ2-2; D not certain. CDR3 length: 14 amino acids. Per the germline V gene, CDR1 is SGHKS and CDR2 is YYEKEE (reference sequence). Trimming removed 9 bases at V and 4 bases at J, with 16 bases between. The CDR3 nucleotides are TGTGCCACCACGTTACTCGCCCGCACCGGGGAGCTGTTTTTT. Amino acids: CATTLLARTGELFF. Looking up the rest from reference TRBV5-5 and TRBJ2-2 gives the full variable domain: DAGVTQSPTHLIKTRGQQVTLRCSPISGHKSVSWYQQVLGQGPQFIFQYYEKEERGRGNFPDRFSARQFPNYSSELNVNALLLGDSALYLCATTLLARTGELFFGEGSRLTVL.

This clonotype was counted between two and nine times. The chain employs TRBV7-9 and TRBJ2-1, with D possibly matching TRBD1 (5 bases). Germline V CDR1 and CDR2: SEHNR, FQNEAQ (reference sequence). The ends were cut back, 5 bases at V and 9 bases at J, with 26 bases in the middle. The CDR3 covers 17 residues. The CDR3 loop is CASSHPDSDTQVVEQFF. CDR3 coding DNA: TGTGCCAGCAGCCACCCCGATTCGGACACACAAGTTGTTGAGCAGTTCTTC.

This clonotype has a count of ten or more. The chain carries TRBV15 and TRBJ2-4; 8 bases fit TRBD2. V shed 6 bases and J 2 bases; nucleotides not matched to a gene: 9. Germline loops: CDR1 LNHNV, CDR2 YYDKDF (reference sequence). The CDR3 is 16 residues long. Here the CDR3 reads CATRSGGIGTKNIQYF. CDR3 bases: TGTGCCACCAGAAGCGGGGGAATTGGAACCAAAAACATTCAGTACTTC. The full variable domain, with the rest looked up from reference TRBV15 and TRBJ2-4, is DAMVIQNPRYQVTQFGKPVTLSCSQTLNHNVMYWYQQKSSQAPKLLFHYYDKDFNNEADTPDNFQSRRPNTSFCFLDIRSPGLGDTAMYLCATRSGGIGTKNIQYFGAGTRLSVL.